Sequencing of this T cell receptor (beta chain) was carried out in a study of T cell changes during pregnancy in multiple sclerosis. The CDR3 sequence is 13 residues long. Trimming removed 7 bases from V and 12 bases from J; junction bases left unmatched: 11. Germline CDR1 is MNHEY and CDR2 is SVGAGI. Profiling relied on immunoSEQ multiplex PCR, and the TCRdb table lists in-frame clones only, not all of them. The profile shows approximately 63,000 clones, 91% of them singletons. The sample in question was peripheral blood, obtained in the third trimester of pregnancy. V is TRBV6-5 and J is TRBJ2-7; TRBD2 matches 11 bases. The sequence was obtained from a female donor in good health, enrolled as a control in a pregnancy study. The CDR3: CASTRPSGGPPYF. The CDR3 DNA follows: TGTGCCAGCACCCGACCTAGCGGGGGGCCACCGTACTTC.